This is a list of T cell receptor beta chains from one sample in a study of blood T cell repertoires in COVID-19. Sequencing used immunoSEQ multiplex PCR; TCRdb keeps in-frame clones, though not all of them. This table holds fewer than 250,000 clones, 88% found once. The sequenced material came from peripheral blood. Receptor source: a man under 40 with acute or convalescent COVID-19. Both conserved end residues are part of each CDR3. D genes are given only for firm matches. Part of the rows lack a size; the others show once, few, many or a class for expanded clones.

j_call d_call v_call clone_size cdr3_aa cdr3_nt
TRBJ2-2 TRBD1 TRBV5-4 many CASSPGTALNTGELFF TGTGCCAGCAGCCCCGGGACAGCTTTGAACACCGGGGAGCTGTTTTTT
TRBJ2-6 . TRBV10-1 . CASSESTGTGANVLTF TGCGCCAGCAGTGAGAGCACAGGGACTGGGGCCAACGTCCTGACTTTC
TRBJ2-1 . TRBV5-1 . CASSLNYGYLGSSYNEQFF TGCGCCAGCAGCTTGAATTATGGGTACCTGGGGAGCTCCTACAATGAGCAGTTCTTC
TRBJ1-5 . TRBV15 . CATSRGREHQPQHF TGTGCCACCAGCAGAGGAAGGGAGCATCAGCCCCAGCATTTT
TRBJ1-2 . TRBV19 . CASSTLDRRSNYGYTF TGTGCCAGTAGTACCCTCGACAGGAGGTCTAACTATGGCTACACCTTC
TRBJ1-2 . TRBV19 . CASRRAGEGGYTF TGTGCCAGTAGAAGGGCAGGGGAGGGTGGCTACACCTTC
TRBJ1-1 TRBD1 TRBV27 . CASSPGQRTYTEAFF TGTGCCAGCAGCCCGGGACAGCGAACTTACACTGAAGCTTTCTTT
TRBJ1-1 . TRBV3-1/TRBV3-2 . CASSQGQLPLRAFF TGTGCCAGCAGCCAAGGACAGCTGCCTCTGAGGGCTTTCTTT
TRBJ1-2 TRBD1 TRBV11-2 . CASSPDRVGYGYTF TGTGCCAGCAGTCCGGACAGGGTGGGATATGGCTACACCTTC
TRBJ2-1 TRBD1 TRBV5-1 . CASSAGGTGGNEQFF TGCGCCAGCAGCGCGGGCGGGACAGGGGGCAATGAGCAGTTCTTC
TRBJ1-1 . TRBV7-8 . CASSLGPGKTEAFF TGTGCCAGCAGCTTAGGACCGGGGAAGACTGAAGCTTTCTTT
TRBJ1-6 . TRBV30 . CAWSERGGSSPLHF TGTGCCTGGAGTGAACGGGGAGGTAGTTCACCCCTCCACTTT
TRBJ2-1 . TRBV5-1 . CASSTYLATHNEQFF TGCGCCAGCAGCACCTATCTAGCGACCCACAATGAGCAGTTCTTC
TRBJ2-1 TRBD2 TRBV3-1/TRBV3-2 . CASSDFEKGLAAYNEQFF TGTGCCAGCAGCGACTTTGAAAAAGGACTAGCGGCTTACAATGAGCAGTTCTTC
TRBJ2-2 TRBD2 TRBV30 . CAWSPSMRGAFPGELFF TGTGCCTGGAGCCCCTCCATGCGGGGGGCTTTCCCCGGGGAGCTGTTTTTT
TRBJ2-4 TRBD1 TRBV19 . CASTGTGENIQYF TGTGCCAGTACCGGGACAGGGGAAAACATTCAGTACTTC
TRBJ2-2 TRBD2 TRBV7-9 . CASLGLAAGELFF TGTGCCAGCCTCGGACTAGCGGCCGGGGAGCTGTTTTTT
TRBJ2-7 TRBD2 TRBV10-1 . CASSRGVNYEQYF TGCGCCAGCAGCCGGGGGGTAAACTACGAGCAGTACTTC
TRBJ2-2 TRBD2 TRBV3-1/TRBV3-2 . CASRKSGTKDGELFF TGTGCCAGCAGAAAGAGCGGGACTAAGGACGGGGAGCTGTTTTTT
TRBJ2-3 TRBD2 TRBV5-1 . CASGNGGAFGDTQYF TGCGCCAGCGGAAACGGGGGGGCCTTTGGGGATACGCAGTATTTT
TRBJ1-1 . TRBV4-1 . CASSQLPNPLNTEAFF TGCGCCAGCAGCCAACTACCTAACCCCCTGAACACTGAAGCTTTCTTT
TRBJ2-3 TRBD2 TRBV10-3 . CAISESTSGTDTQYF TGTGCCATCAGTGAGTCGACTAGCGGAACAGATACGCAGTATTTT